This T cell receptor beta chain was captured in a study of CXCR3-negative and CXCR3-positive naive CD8 T cells. Study-wide results and limits: Both naive subsets, CXCR3-negative and CXCR3-positive, displayed similar TRBV-TRBJ usage, unlike memory cells. After cryopreservation, expression of CXCR3 was partially reduced, and most assays were run with fresh PBMCs.

Note on this clonotype: Its cognate antigen is unknown.

The study made its TRB cDNA libraries by 5' RACE, adding UMI labels. TCRdb reanalyzed the 5' RACE reads, giving one entry per CDR3 protein sequence and no DNA. The ten most abundant clones cover over 15% of a sample with 20,000 to 25,000 distinct CDR3 sequences. Per germline, CDR1 MNHEY and CDR2 SVGEGT. This CDR3 is built from 15 residues. The chain links TRBV6-2 or TRBV6-3 to TRBJ2-6. The clonotype comes from a human donor in good health. Some clones in this sample may be carry-over from other donors' samples. Input material: memory CD8+ T cells from blood. The CDR3 sequence is CASSYKGSGANVLTF.